These 24 T cell receptor beta chains came from one sample sequenced in a study of blood T cell repertoires in COVID-19. Generated by immunoSEQ multiplex PCR, the TCRdb table keeps only in-frame clones and is missing some. This table has under 500,000 clones, around 89% appearing once. The sequenced sample was peripheral blood. These receptor sequences come from a woman aged 25 to 39 with acute or convalescent COVID-19.

The chain is built from TRBV7-3 and TRBJ2-1, with 11 bases identical to TRBD2. The V and J ends lost 4 bases and 5 bases, in that order; junction bases with no gene match: 10. The CDR3 consists of 17 residues. Germline CDR1 is SGHTA and CDR2 is FQGTGA. As DNA, the CDR3 is TGTGCCAGCAGCTCCAAAATAGCGGGGGGGTTTAACAATGAGCAGTTCTTC. Amino acid sequence: CASSSKIAGGFNNEQFF.

The J gene is TRBJ2-7, the V gene TRBV7-2; TRBD2 aligns across 15 bases. Germline V gene data show CDR1 as SGHTA and CDR2 as FQGNSA. This CDR3 is built from 16 residues. After removal of 5 bases from V and 6 bases from J, the junction contained 8 bases not matched to a gene. Written as DNA, the CDR3 is TGTGCCAGCAGCGCACCGGGACTAGCGGGGGGTCTCGAGCAGTACTTC. Its translation is CASSAPGLAGGLEQYF.

This chain links TRBV6-6 with TRBJ1-4; tentatively, D is TRBD1 (5 bases). CDR3 length: 15 residues. Trimming left V 0 bases short and J 3 bases short, with 8 bases between. The germline V gene encodes CDR1 MNHNY and CDR2 SVGAGI (reference sequence). CDR3 sequence reads: CASSYSGAPNEKLFF. The CDR3 DNA sequence: TGTGCCAGCAGTTACTCTGGGGCCCCTAATGAAAAACTGTTTTTT.

The gene calls are TRBV5-1 and TRBJ2-7; 10 bases map to TRBD1. The CDR3 consists of 16 residues. The germline CDR1 and CDR2 sequences are SGHRS and YFSETQ. V was pared by 4 bases and J by 6 bases, with 13 bases of the junction left unmatched. The CDR3 sequence is CASSTNPGQGFVEQYF. For the CDR3, the DNA is TGCGCCAGCAGCACCAACCCGGGACAGGGGTTTGTCGAGCAGTACTTC.

This chain joins TRBV13 and TRBJ2-1; 7 positions match TRBD2. CDR1 and CDR2 from the germline V gene are PRHDT and FYEKMQ (reference sequence). The CDR3 is 16 amino acids. Trimming took 7 bases from V and 1 from J; bases not matched to a gene: 10. The CDR3 reads CASTLGFGGSYNEQFF. CDR3 coding DNA: TGTGCCAGCACCCTAGGATTCGGGGGGTCCTACAATGAGCAGTTCTTC.

The V and J genes are TRBV14 and TRBJ2-2; D ambiguous. CDR1 is SGHDN, CDR2 FVKESK, per germline. This CDR3 has 15 residues. The V and J ends lost 4 bases and 5 bases respectively, with 14 bases between them. The CDR3 DNA reads as TGTGCCAGCAGCCCTGGCCTGCCGGGTACCGGGGAGCTGTTTTTT. It translates to CASSPGLPGTGELFF.

This sequence joins TRBV5-5 and TRBJ2-5, with D perhaps TRBD2 (6 bases). Germline V gene sequence: CDR1 SGHKS, CDR2 YYEKEE (reference sequence). The CDR3 extends over 15 amino acids. Trimming stripped 0 bases from V and 2 bases from J, with 11 bases between. The CDR3 sequence: CASSLVGLTQETQYF. The CDR3 DNA reads as TGTGCCAGCAGCTTGGTGGGACTCACACAAGAGACCCAGTACTTC. Complete variable domain (other parts from reference TRBV5-5 and TRBJ2-5): DAGVTQSPTHLIKTRGQQVTLRCSPISGHKSVSWYQQVLGQGPQFIFQYYEKEERGRGNFPDRFSARQFPNYSSELNVNALLLGDSALYLCASSLVGLTQETQYFGPGTRLLVL.

The rearrangement links TRBV6-2 or TRBV6-3 to TRBJ2-6; maybe TRBD1 (5 bases). Between the trimmed V and J ends, which lost 5 bases and 2 bases, there was a span of 16 bases. CDR3 length: 17 residues. Germline CDR1 MNHEY, CDR2 SVGEGT. CDR3 nucleotides: TGTGCCAGCAGTAGAATAAAGACAGCGCCTGGGGCCAACGTCCTGACTTTC. It is translated as CASSRIKTAPGANVLTF.

The J gene is TRBJ2-1, the V gene TRBV9; 9 nucleotides agree with TRBD2. The CDR3 consists of 15 residues. V shed 4 bases and J 3 bases; nucleotides not matched to a gene: 5. Germline assignment: CDR1 SGDLS and CDR2 YYNGEE. CDR3 in amino acids: CASSYNSGGYNEQFF. The CDR3 DNA is TGTGCCAGCAGCTACAATAGCGGGGGCTACAATGAGCAGTTCTTC.

The chain couples TRBV18 to TRBJ2-3, with 8 positions matching TRBD2. Trimming removed 1 base from V and 4 bases from J; junction bases left unmatched: 7. There are 16 residues in the CDR3. Germline CDR1 is KGHSH and CDR2 is LQKENI. The CDR3 protein is CASSPLVGGEADTQYF. CDR3 nucleotide sequence: TGTGCCAGCTCACCACTCGTCGGGGGGGAGGCAGATACGCAGTATTTT.

This clone was seen a single time. The chain links TRBV28 to TRBJ2-1; perhaps TRBD1 as D (7 bases). This CDR3 is built from 15 residues. Deletions cut 6 bases from V and 5 bases from J, with 17 bases between. CDR1 is MDHEN and CDR2 is SYDVKM in the germline V gene. CDR3 residues: CASSHDGGTDNEQFF. In DNA form, the CDR3 reads TGTGCCAGCAGCCACGACGGCGGGACAGACAATGAGCAGTTCTTC.

This clone was counted once. The chain recombines TRBV12-3 or TRBV12-4 with TRBJ2-7, with D perhaps matching TRBD1 (5 bases). CDR3 length equals 13 residues. Trimming left V 6 bases short and J 5 bases short, with 14 bases between. The CDR3 spells CASRSGHLDEQYF. The CDR3 DNA is TGTGCCAGCAGGTCAGGGCACCTCGACGAGCAGTACTTC.

The chain has TRBV6-1 and TRBJ2-6; 12 nucleotides align to TRBD1. Germline CDR1 and CDR2: MNHNS and SASEGT. V lost 4 bases to trimming and J lost 2 bases; unmatched junction nucleotides: 3. The CDR3 extends over 17 amino acids. CDR3 amino acids: CASSGGTGGAGANVLTF. The CDR3 DNA reads as TGTGCCAGCAGTGGCGGGACAGGGGGCGCTGGGGCCAACGTCCTGACTTTC.

V and J are TRBV2 and TRBJ2-4; maybe TRBD2 (5 bases). The CDR3 is made up of 16 amino acids. Germline V CDR1 and CDR2: SNHLY, FYNNEI. V was trimmed by 2 bases and J by 0 bases, leaving 11 bases between them. This CDR3 is CASSETRALAKNIQYF. CDR3 in DNA: TGTGCCAGCAGTGAAACGCGGGCTCTAGCCAAAAACATTCAGTACTTC.

The genes are TRBV19 and TRBJ1-1, with TRBD1 identical over 7 bases. The CDR3 covers 15 residues. The germline gives CDR1 LNHDA, CDR2 SQIVND (reference sequence). V trimming: 9 bases; J trimming: 0 bases; junction bases outside the gene matches: 10. The CDR3 spells CASEAPGTVNTEAFF. The CDR3 nucleotides are TGTGCCAGCGAAGCCCCCGGGACAGTGAACACTGAAGCTTTCTTT.

This chain uses TRBV27 with TRBJ1-5; no firm D call. V lost 6 bases and J 4 bases, leaving 10 bases between the germline ends. The CDR3 extends over 13 amino acids. Per germline, CDR1 MNHEY and CDR2 SMNVEV (reference sequence). The CDR3 protein is CASRWAPNQPQHF. CDR3 nucleotides: TGTGCCAGCAGGTGGGCACCTAATCAGCCCCAGCATTTT.

The rearrangement joins TRBV5-1 to TRBJ2-2, with 11 bases that match TRBD1. The CDR3 has 14 residues. V was clipped by 6 bases and J by 6 bases; unmatched bases: 4. In germline, CDR1 is SGHRS, CDR2 YFSETQ. In nucleotides, the CDR3 is TGCGCCAGCACACCGGGACAGGGGGCCGGGGAGCTGTTTTTT. It specifies CASTPGQGAGELFF.

The chain joins TRBV12-5 to TRBJ2-7, with a possible D match to TRBD1 (5 bases). The CDR3 loop spans 13 amino acids. V lost 1 base and J 5 bases, leaving 9 bases between the germline ends. The V gene's germline CDR1 is LGHNT and CDR2 FRNRAP. The CDR3 DNA follows: TGTGCTAGTGGTTTGGGGATAGGGGACGAGCAGTACTTC. This translates into CASGLGIGDEQYF.

The rearrangement uses TRBV18 and TRBJ2-5, with TRBD1 as a possible D gene (5 bases). Germline loops: CDR1 KGHSH, CDR2 LQKENI. Trimming took 6 bases from V and 5 from J, leaving 16 bases between them. The CDR3 covers 14 residues. The chain's CDR3 is CASSHGQIGETQYF. CDR3 DNA sequence: TGTGCCAGCTCCCACGGACAAATTGGGGAGACCCAGTACTTC.

This chain links TRBV27 with TRBJ2-7, with 10 bases identical to TRBD1. The germline V gene has CDR1 MNHEY and CDR2 SMNVEV (reference sequence). The CDR3 has 15 amino acids. V dropped 4 bases and J dropped 2; count of bases not matched to a gene: 5. The CDR3 coding sequence is TGTGCCAGCAGTTCTCCCGGGACAGGGGCCTACGAGCAGTACTTC. Its protein product is CASSSPGTGAYEQYF.

The chain links TRBV4-1 to TRBJ2-5; TRBD1 agrees at 7 bases. Losses at the gene ends were 2 bases for V and 5 bases for J; bases not matched to a gene: 8. Germline values: CDR1 MGHRA, CDR2 YSYEKL. The CDR3 sequence is 15 residues long. The CDR3: CASSQTGTVGETQYF. The DNA for the CDR3 is TGCGCCAGCAGCCAAACCGGGACAGTGGGTGAGACCCAGTACTTC.

The chain recombines TRBV5-3 with TRBJ2-1; 11 nucleotides match TRBD2. TRBV5-3 is assigned to the ORF class and has an uncertain function. The CDR3 extends over 15 amino acids. V was clipped by 5 bases and J by 9 bases; unmatched bases: 10. The CDR3: CARSSAGTSGIEQFF. DNA for the CDR3: TGTGCCAGAAGTTCGGCCGGGACTAGCGGTATTGAGCAGTTCTTC.

The gene calls are TRBV4-2 and TRBJ2-5; possible D gene TRBD2, 6 bases. CDR1 is LGHNA, CDR2 YNFKEQ, per germline. Trimming shortened V by 2 bases and J by 1 base, and 23 bases separated the two germline ends. The CDR3 sequence is 19 residues long. This chain's CDR3 is CASSQLSPVRGNLQETQYF. The CDR3, as DNA: TGTGCCAGCAGCCAACTATCACCAGTCCGGGGGAACCTCCAAGAGACCCAGTACTTC.

The rearrangement joins TRBV15 to TRBJ1-2; 7 nucleotides match TRBD1. With 0 bases clipped from V and 4 bases from J, the junction kept 5 bases outside the gene matches. CDR3 length: 15 residues. CDR1 is LNHNV and CDR2 is YYDKDF in the germline V gene (reference sequence). Here the CDR3 DNA reads TGTGCCACCAGCAGAGATCTGGGACAGCGCTATGGCTACACCTTC. This gives the protein CATSRDLGQRYGYTF.